One sample yielded the 30 T cell receptor beta chains listed below, sequenced in a study of tumor and adjacent non-tumor tissue in lung cancer. The library came from three nested PCR rounds adapted from ARM-PCR protocols. One entry per CDR3 protein, called by TCRdb with MiXCR from the multiplex PCR reads. The sample consists of 77,000 or so distinct CDR3 sequences, less than 85% of them appearing once. The template was RNA from unsorted bulk tissue. More than 3 cm separated this lung sample from the edge of the tumor. The sequencing sample was made of distant non-tumor lung tissue. The receptor source for this set is a man in his 70s with non-small cell lung cancer.

The chain uses TRBV10-3 and TRBJ2-7; D may be TRBD2 (6 bases). Looked up from germline, CDR1 is ENHRY and CDR2 is SYGVKD. Trimming removed 4 bases at V and 3 bases at J, with 13 bases between. CDR3 size: 14 residues. The CDR3: CAISGKLGGYEQYF. The CDR3 bases are TGTGCCATCAGTGGGAAGTTGGGAGGCTACGAGCAGTACTTC.

Turning to this clonotype: The junction shows a germline mismatch at one end, possibly a read error. V and J are TRBV12-3 or TRBV12-4 and TRBJ2-1; D remains ambiguous. CDR3 length: 13 amino acids. CDR3 sequence: CANSLSPVIEQFF. As DNA, the CDR3 is TGTGCCAACAGTTTAAGTCCTGTGATTGAGCAGTTCTTC.

This clonotype appeared once. The gene calls are TRBV11-3 and TRBJ1-1; D unclear. CDR1 and CDR2 from the germline V gene are SGHNT and YENEEA. The CDR3 contains 12 residues. Trimming stripped 6 bases from V and 4 bases from J, with 9 bases between. In DNA form, the CDR3 reads TGTGCCAGCAGAGAGGGAAGCACTGAAGCTTTCTTT. It yields the protein CASREGSTEAFF.

In regard to this clonotype: It is likely a read error, because the conserved phenylalanine at the end of the CDR3 is missing. No DNA is shown, since the ends of the CDR3 on it are uncertain; the CDR3 is the one TCRdb lists. V gene TRBV11-1 combines with J gene TRBJ2-7. Termini included, the CDR3 measures 13 amino acids. CDR1 is SGHAT and CDR2 is FQDESV in the germline V gene (reference sequence). The CDR3 is CASSLFGGYEQYY.

Comment on this clonotype: Without the conserved terminal phenylalanine or tryptophan, this CDR3 likely stems from a read error. V is TRBV10-3 and J is TRBJ1-2; 8 bases agree with TRBD1. CDR3 length equals 16 residues. J lost 5 bases, V lost 4 bases, and 12 bases had no gene match. Germline CDR1 and CDR2: ENHRY and SYGVKD. CDR3 protein: CAISASGTGGNYGYTL. CDR3 sequence (DNA): TGTGCCATCAGTGCGTCAGGGACAGGAGGGAATTATGGCTACACCCTC.

This clonotype was observed a few times. This chain uses TRBV28 with TRBJ2-1; 11 bases map to TRBD2. The J segment lost 4 bases and the V segment lost 7 bases, leaving 15 bases of the junction unmatched. Germline CDR1 MDHEN, CDR2 SYDVKM. The CDR3 covers 18 residues. The DNA of the CDR3 is TGTGCCAGCATTTCGGCACTAGCGGGGGAAGAGTTGTACAATGAGCAGTTCTTC. Translation gives CASISALAGEELYNEQFF. Full variable domain (outside the CDR3, taken from reference TRBV28 and TRBJ2-1): DVKVTQSSRYLVKRTGEKVFLECVQDMDHENMFWYRQDPGLGLRLIYFSYDVKMKEKGDIPEGYSVSREKKERFSLILESASTNQTSMYLCASISALAGEELYNEQFFGPGTRLTVL.

This clonotype has just one count. At one of its ends the junction is not consistent with the germline gene, which may arise from a read error. The chain recombines TRBV29-1 with TRBJ1-6; 7 bases align to TRBD1. The CDR3 is 13 residues long. Germline V gene sequence: CDR1 SQVTM, CDR2 ANQGSEA. CDR3: CSVGLDRTPPFHF. CDR3 bases: TGCAGCGTTGGTTTGGACAGGACACCACCCTTCCACTTT.

As concerns this clonotype: At one boundary the junction diverges from the germline segment, which might be a read error. The CDR3: CPSSVPDQPQHF. Here the CDR3 DNA reads TGTCCCAGCAGTGTGCCTGATCAGCCCCAGCATTTT. The chain employs TRBV6-6 and TRBJ1-5; no definite D call. The CDR3 runs to 12 residues. Germline CDR1 and CDR2: MNHNY and SVGAGI (reference sequence).

The rearrangement joins TRBV11-3 to TRBJ1-2; D gene uncertain. The length of the CDR3 is 13 residues. Germline CDR1 and CDR2: SGHNT and YENEEA. CDR3 DNA: TGTGTCAACAGCCCGCGACGGAGCTATGGCTACACCTTC. It specifies CVNSPRRSYGYTF.

There are a few counts of this clonotype. This chain joins TRBV9 and TRBJ2-7, with 10 bases identical to TRBD2. This CDR3 region has 15 residues. J was trimmed by 4 bases and V by 2 bases; bases with no gene match: 6. From germline, CDR1 is SGDLS and CDR2 YYNGEE. CDR3 nucleotides: TGTGCCAGCAGCGTCGGGACTAGCGATTTGTACGAGCAGTACTTC. Translated, it gives CASSVGTSDLYEQYF. The full variable domain, completed using reference TRBV9 and TRBJ2-7, is DSGVTQTPKHLITATGQRVTLRCSPRSGDLSVYWYQQSLDQGLQFLIQYYNGEERAKGNILERFSAQQFPDLHSELNLSSLELGDSALYFCASSVGTSDLYEQYFGPGTRLTVT.

A word on this clonotype: At one of its ends the junction is not consistent with the germline gene, which may arise from a read error. CDR3 coding DNA: TGCAGCATGGCCGACGGTTTCCAAGAGACCCAGCACTTC. It codes for CSMADGFQETQHF. This rearrangement joins TRBV29-1 to TRBJ2-5, with D unresolved. The V gene's germline CDR1 is SQVTM and CDR2 ANQGSEA. The CDR3 is 13 amino acids.

Concerning this clonotype: A read error is possible here, since a much larger clone lies one base away. This sequence joins TRBV4-2 and TRBJ2-3; the match to TRBD2 covers 9 bases. Germline V CDR1 and CDR2: LGHNA, YNFKEQ. This CDR3 contains 17 residues. The CDR3 here is CGSSQVGSGSWPDTQYF. As DNA, the CDR3 is TGTGGCAGCAGCCAAGTGGGTAGCGGGAGTTGGCCAGATACGCAGTATTTT.

In regard to this clonotype: It is likely a read error, because the conserved phenylalanine at the end of the CDR3 is missing. The genes are TRBV29-1 and TRBJ2-5; D might be TRBD1 (6 bases). The CDR3 is 16 residues long. Germline-derived CDR1 and CDR2 are SQVTM and ANQGSEA. CDR3 coding DNA: TGCAGTGCCGAGCCCTACCTACAGACAGGTCAAGAGACCCAGTACTCC. Its translation is CSAEPYLQTGQETQYS.

In regard to this clonotype: The junction departs from the called germline gene at one end, perhaps through a read error. The CDR3 loop is CGVEATKGNEQFF. Here the CDR3 DNA reads TGCGGCGTTGAGGCGACTAAGGGCAATGAGCAGTTCTTC. The V and J genes are TRBV29-1 and TRBJ2-1; D might be TRBD2 (5 bases). Germline loops: CDR1 SQVTM, CDR2 ANQGSEA. This CDR3 comprises 13 residues.

This sequence joins TRBV10-3 and TRBJ2-3, with 9 bases aligning to TRBD2. This CDR3 is built from 13 residues. Germline V CDR1 and CDR2: ENHRY, SYGVKD. The CDR3 loop is CVISGLAPDTQYF. The CDR3 DNA reads as TGTGTCATTAGTGGACTAGCGCCAGATACGCAGTATTTT.

Details on this clonotype: A read error may account for a junction end that differs from germline. This chain uses TRBV6-5 with TRBJ1-1, with D hard to call. The CDR3 is 19 residues long. Per the germline V gene, CDR1 is MNHEY and CDR2 is SVGAGI. The CDR3 sequence is CASSYHSRVSSSANTEAFF. The CDR3 DNA is TGTGCCAGCAGTTACCACTCGAGGGTATCCTCTTCCGCGAACACTGAAGCCTTCTTT.

Comment on this clonotype: The CDR3 carries no conserved terminal phenylalanine or tryptophan, so it likely arises from a read error. It is unclear where the CDR3 begins or ends on the DNA, so no DNA is shown, and the CDR3 is as TCRdb lists it. The V and J genes are TRBV4-2 and TRBJ1-1. The CDR3 length is 9 residues, termini included. CDR1 and CDR2 (germline): LGHNA, YNFKEQ. The CDR3 spells CASSSSIFL.

On this clonotype: This CDR3 is missing its conserved last phenylalanine or tryptophan, likely due to a read error. The chain combines TRBV6-2 or TRBV6-3 with TRBJ2-1, with D possibly being TRBD1 or TRBD2 (6 bases each). CDR3 size: 16 residues. Trimming stripped 4 bases from V and 8 bases from J, with 21 bases between. Germline V gene sequence: CDR1 MNHEY, CDR2 SVGEGT. The CDR3 protein is CASSWIKGGLSYEQFL. CDR3 in DNA: TGTGCCAGCAGTTGGATTAAGGGGGGTTTAAGCTATGAGCAGTTCTTA.

About this clonotype itself: Mismatch with germline at one junction end may stem from a read error. The gene calls are TRBV6-1 and TRBJ2-1; 8 positions match TRBD2. The CDR3 loop spans 19 amino acids. Germline CDR1 and CDR2: MNHNS and SASEGT. The CDR3 protein is CASSDPGGSGLLAYDEQFF. For the CDR3, the DNA is TGTGCCAGCAGTGATCCGGGAGGGTCGGGTTTGCTCGCCTACGATGAGCAGTTTTTC.

Turning to this clonotype: A junction boundary mismatches the germline segment, possibly from a read error. J is TRBJ2-1 and V is TRBV10-1; no definite D call. Germline V lookup: CDR1 WNHNN, CDR2 SYGVQD (reference sequence). The CDR3 contains 13 residues. The CDR3 spells CASSEYLVNAQFF. CDR3 sequence (DNA): TGTGCCAGCAGTGAGTATCTGGTGAATGCGCAGTTCTTC.

Remarks on this clonotype: No conserved phenylalanine or tryptophan is present at the end of the CDR3, so a read error is the likely explanation. V and J are TRBV6-2 or TRBV6-3 and TRBJ2-3; D may be TRBD2 (5 bases). V gave up 1 base and J gave up 4 bases, with 6 bases separating them. This CDR3 region has 13 residues. CDR1 and CDR2 from the germline V gene are MNHEY and SVGEGT. CDR3: CASSYLGADTQYL. CDR3 coding DNA: TGTGCCAGCAGTTACTTGGGAGCAGATACGCAGTATTTA.

A word on this clonotype: At one end the junction does not follow the germline gene, possibly because of a read error. V usage is TRBV11-3 and J usage is TRBJ2-1; 7 bases match TRBD1. Per the germline V gene, CDR1 is SGHNT and CDR2 is YENEEA. This CDR3 is built from 14 residues. The CDR3 coding sequence is TGTGCCAGCAACTTAGGGGACAGTCCCAACGGACAGTTCTTC. Translating it yields CASNLGDSPNGQFF.

Turning to this clonotype: A junction end diverges from the germline sequence, so it may reflect a read error. The V call is TRBV6-6, the J call TRBJ2-3, with D tentatively TRBD2 (6 bases). The CDR3 spans 15 residues. The germline V gene has CDR1 MNHNY and CDR2 SVGAGI (reference sequence). The CDR3 DNA is TGTGCAAGCACCGGCCGGGAGTCTAGCTCAGATACGCAGAATTTT. Its translation is CASTGRESSSDTQNF.

As to this clonotype: At one end the junction does not follow the germline gene, possibly because of a read error. The chain is built from TRBV6-5 and TRBJ2-6, with a tentative D call TRBD1 (6 bases). The length of the CDR3 is 17 residues. Germline loops: CDR1 MNHEY, CDR2 SVGAGI. The CDR3 region is CDSNSGTWGSGANVLTF. The CDR3 DNA is TGTGACAGCAATTCCGGGACATGGGGCTCTGGGGCAAACGTCCTGACTTTC.

About this clonotype itself: One end of the junction does not line up with germline, which may come from a read error. The rearrangement uses TRBV6-1 and TRBJ1-2, with D unclear. CDR3 size: 13 residues. In germline, CDR1 is MNHNS, CDR2 SASEGT. The CDR3 region has the DNA TGTGTCAGCAGTTCCGGGATAGAGGATGGCTACACCTTC. Translation: CVSSSGIEDGYTF.

With regard to this clonotype: A much more abundant neighbour one base away suggests this may be a read error. This rearrangement joins TRBV6-4 to TRBJ2-7; D unresolved. Between the trimmed V and J ends, which lost 7 bases and 7 bases, there was a span of 17 bases. CDR1 and CDR2 (germline): MRHNA, SNTAGT. CDR3 length: 13 residues. CDR3 nucleotides: TGTGCCAGCATTGTGTATAGAGGTGGGGAGCAGTACTTC. It encodes CASIVYRGGEQYF.

The J gene is TRBJ1-5, the V gene TRBV6-1; D gene ambiguous. Per the germline V gene, CDR1 is MNHNS and CDR2 is SASEGT. V was clipped by 1 base and J by 4 bases, with 11 bases between them. This CDR3 has 15 amino acids. The CDR3 protein is CASSEEGFGNQPQHF. The CDR3 coding sequence is TGTGCCAGCAGTGAAGAGGGCTTTGGTAATCAGCCCCAGCATTTT.

As to this clonotype: The CDR3 end shows no conserved phenylalanine or tryptophan, and so a read error is likely. This sequence joins TRBV6-1 and TRBJ2-5; D may be TRBD2 (6 bases). CDR3 length: 15 amino acids. Germline V lookup: CDR1 MNHNS, CDR2 SASEGT. Trimming stripped 2 bases from V and 9 bases from J, with 19 bases between. CDR3 sequence reads: CASSESAAGQEAQYI. CDR3 in DNA: TGTGCCAGCAGTGAAAGCGCTGCGGGGCAGGAGGCCCAGTACATC.

This clonotype appeared once. The CDR3 does not end in the conserved phenylalanine or tryptophan, so this is likely a read error. This rearrangement joins TRBV7-9 to TRBJ2-2, with TRBD1 matching over 9 bases. The CDR3 consists of 16 residues. Germline lookup yields CDR1 SEHNR and CDR2 FQNEAQ (reference sequence). The CDR3 nucleotides are TGTGCCAGCAGCTTCTCCGGGACAGGGAATACCGAGGAGCTGTTTCTT. This codes for CASSFSGTGNTEELFL.

Notes on this clonotype: A clone one base away is much larger, so this may be a read error. This chain joins TRBV20-1 and TRBJ2-1; no definite D call. Germline assignment: CDR1 DFQATT and CDR2 SNEGSKA (reference sequence). CDR3 length equals 11 residues. CDR3 nucleotides: TGCAGTGCATCCTCCTACAATGAGCTGTTCTTC. Its translation is CSASSYNELFF.